This paragraph covers one TCR beta chain sequence. Its antigen target is currently unknown. Base qualities are not at hand, and no much larger clone is one base apart. This entry comes from a study of CD8+CD57+ T cells in acquired aplastic anemia listed by TCRdb under 2018. Study-level background: DNA extracted from sorted CD4+ and CD8+ cells had a mean of approximately 3 ug, with a range of 0.2 to 27.4 ug. CD8+CD57+ expansion was defined as a frequency above the mean frequency observed in healthy subjects.

The research as a whole found: Some 30 CD8+ CDR3 sequences were found to be shared between patients and controls, but these sequences appeared to be highly expressed in patients and within the immunodominant clones of the patients. CD8+ Simpson's diversity did not differ significantly between patients and healthy controls (P=0.060).

Flow cytometry had shown CD8+CD57+ cell expansion in the patients selected for sequencing. Every patient had a diagnosis of severe acquired aplastic anemia based on International Study of Aplastic Anemia and Agranulocytosis and Camitta criteria. No therapy had been received by the patients at the time of blood sampling. In the study, sorted CD4+ and CD8+ blood T cells from patients with severe aplastic anemia and from healthy subjects underwent deep sequencing of TCR repertoires. Patients were enrolled under clinicaltrials.gov protocols 00001620, 01623167, 00001397, 00071045, 00081523 and 00961064 in the USA. Ficoll-Paque density gradient centrifugation was used to isolate peripheral blood mononuclear cells. Before DNA extraction, CD4+ and CD8+ T cells were sorted by FACS or by magnetic beads. Genomic DNA was used as template for profiling of TCR beta VDJ combinations and CDR3 sequences. An Illumina HiSeq 2000 was the platform used for TCR repertoire sequencing. In the source study's methods: TRBV/TRBJ rearrangement plots, CDR3 size and DJ length profiles, and Simpson's diversity index were used to assess repertoires. The most abundant DNA sequence in the deep sequencing data was defined as the immunodominant clone. CDR3 amino acid sequences were checked for sharing across subjects and were also compared against the VDJdb database and published repertoires. TCRdb redid the processing of the public reads, applying fastp at Q25 and MiXCR, and retained in-frame beta chains. Under each unique CDR3 protein, matching rows form one entry showing the most common genes and DNA. Here the V and J calls rest on TCRdb's processing, not on the authors' analysis. The sample yields about 180,000 distinct CDR3 sequences; about 60% were counted once. The ten top clones hold roughly 42% of the sample.

Relative to germline, V is 4 bases shorter and J is 1 base shorter, with 8 bases between their ends. Taken from cysteine to phenylalanine, the CDR3 has 13 residues. Only CDR3 DNA remains: 39 bases, in frame from the first base. CDR1 and CDR2, per the germline V gene, are WSHSY and SAAADI. This chain is built from TRBV10-2 and TRBJ2-7; the D gene assignment is ambiguous. Sample: sorted CD4+, CD8+, or CD8+CD57+ T cells (not recorded which) from PBMCs. The TCR originated in a human donor with aplastic anemia. In nucleotides, the sequence is TGCGCCAGCAGTGCCACAGCGTCCTACGAGCAGTACTTC. Its translation is CASSATASYEQYF.